This T cell receptor beta chain originates from a study of cytomegalovirus exposure and HLA in healthy donors. The overall study: Of the donors genotyped, several hundred in all, about 76% fell in the Caucasian-associated ancestry cluster.

A multiplex PCR was run with 60 Vbeta primers and 13 Jbeta primers. Per the original data handling: The authors later counted 70 million to 85 million unique TCR beta chains, some 10 million of them shared. The protocol was immunoSEQ multiplex PCR, while the TCRdb copy is restricted to in-frame clones and leaves out a portion. From that table come the V and J calls and clone size; the DNA was used to work out D and trimming. Of about 120,000 clones detected, more than 15% appear once; the ten largest clones hold 2.9%. For this clone: Its antigen is unknown.

Broader study findings: An Asian-associated ancestry cluster reportedly showed fewer N-insertions than the approximately 660-donor mean in a later analysis.

The CDR3 has 15 amino acids. Per germline, CDR1 SGHAT and CDR2 FQDESV (reference sequence). Trimming cost V 8 bases and J 2 bases; bases outside gene matches: 9. Sequencing was carried out using PBMCs. J is TRBJ2-3 and V is TRBV11-1, with 8 positions matching TRBD1. The origin of this receptor is a female donor in good health and CMV-seropositive. DNA for the CDR3: TGTGCCAGCGCCATGGGGACAGGCTCCACAGATACGCAGTATTTT. It encodes CASAMGTGSTDTQYF.